The clone carrying this T cell receptor beta chain was seen many times. Its target is not known. This CDR3 has 14 residues. Germline CDR1 reads SGHRS; CDR2 reads YFSETQ. With 4 bases clipped from V and 7 bases from J, the junction kept 5 bases outside the gene matches. The data belong to a study of T-cell memory formation after mild COVID-19. About the research overall: In these data, TCR clusters were largely donor specific.

One entry per CDR3 protein, called by TCRdb with MiXCR from the 5' RACE reads. This table holds around 100,000 distinct CDR3 sequences, 11% found once. The study, taken as a whole, reports: Contracting CD4+ clones sat mainly in CM and EM; CD8+ in EMRA. CD4/CD8 balance characterized clones contracting day 15 to 85, and CD4+ skew characterized later expanders. Pre-infection memory carried some responding clones, suggesting that cross-reactive memory joined.

Input material: PBMCs or a T cell subset sorted from them (not recorded which). The chain links TRBV5-1 to TRBJ1-6, with TRBD1 identical over 7 bases. The clonotype comes from a man aged 18 to 29 who had mild COVID-19 (a few samples of this study predate the infection). Cell type and time point are not known. CDR3 region: CASSPTGWNSPLHF. CDR3 nucleotide sequence: TGCGCCAGCAGCCCGACAGGGTGGAATTCACCCCTCCACTTT.